These T cell receptor beta chains were read from a single sample in a study of blood T cell repertoires in COVID-19. Clones were sequenced by immunoSEQ multiplex PCR, and TCRdb holds only the in-frame ones, with some missing. Of some 49,000 clones detected, about 88% appear once; the ten largest clones hold around a fifth. The sample comprised peripheral blood. The origin of the receptors is a man aged 70-80 years with active COVID-19. Both conserved end residues are part of each CDR3. D genes are given only for firm matches. The size of a clone is reported for some rows only, either as once, few or many, or as a class for expanded clones.

clone size: NA; D gene: NA; CDR3 length: 17; J gene: TRBJ2-7; V gene: TRBV28; CDR3 protein: CASSLRSMARSSYEQYF; CDR3 DNA: TGTGCCAGCAGTTTAAGGTCCATGGCGAGGAGCTCCTACGAGCAGTACTTC
clone size: NA; D gene: TRBD1; CDR3 length: 17; J gene: TRBJ1-4; V gene: TRBV3-1/TRBV3-2; CDR3 protein: CASSLRQGASTNEKLFF; CDR3 DNA: TGTGCCAGCAGCCTGAGACAGGGGGCCTCAACTAATGAAAAACTGTTTTTT
clone size: NA; D gene: TRBD1; CDR3 length: 15; J gene: TRBJ2-3; V gene: TRBV6-5; CDR3 protein: CASSPIGTGIVTQYF; CDR3 DNA: TGTGCCAGCAGTCCCATAGGGACAGGGATTGTTACGCAGTATTTT
clone size: NA; D gene: TRBD1; CDR3 length: 13; J gene: TRBJ2-2; V gene: TRBV5-1; CDR3 protein: CASGTGGTGELFF; CDR3 DNA: TGCGCCAGTGGGACAGGGGGAACCGGGGAGCTGTTTTTT
clone size: NA; D gene: TRBD1; CDR3 length: 14; J gene: TRBJ1-3; V gene: TRBV19; CDR3 protein: CASTPTGVGNTIYF; CDR3 DNA: TGTGCCAGTACCCCGACAGGGGTAGGAAACACCATATATTTT
clone size: once; D gene: NA; CDR3 length: 17; J gene: TRBJ2-1; V gene: TRBV28; CDR3 protein: CASIPGTGVTSYNEQFF; CDR3 DNA: TGTGCCAGCATCCCAGGAACGGGAGTAACCTCCTACAATGAGCAGTTCTTC
clone size: NA; D gene: TRBD1; CDR3 length: 16; J gene: TRBJ1-5; V gene: TRBV27; CDR3 protein: CASSLSFGTGNQPQHF; CDR3 DNA: TGTGCCAGCAGTTTAAGCTTCGGGACAGGTAATCAGCCCCAGCATTTT
clone size: NA; D gene: NA; CDR3 length: 18; J gene: TRBJ1-3; V gene: TRBV7-9; CDR3 protein: CASSSQKLQVYSGNTIYF; CDR3 DNA: TGTGCCAGCAGCTCTCAGAAACTACAGGTATACTCTGGAAACACCATATATTTT
clone size: NA; D gene: NA; CDR3 length: 14; J gene: TRBJ2-3; V gene: TRBV6-2/TRBV6-3; CDR3 protein: CASSTPGETDTQYF; CDR3 DNA: TGTGCCAGCAGTACCCCAGGGGAGACAGATACGCAGTATTTT
clone size: NA; D gene: NA; CDR3 length: 16; J gene: TRBJ2-1; V gene: TRBV5-6; CDR3 protein: CASSRRLARLYNEQFF; CDR3 DNA: TGTGCCAGCAGCCGGAGGCTAGCGAGGCTCTACAATGAGCAGTTCTTC
clone size: NA; D gene: NA; CDR3 length: 11; J gene: TRBJ1-2; V gene: TRBV20-1; CDR3 protein: CSASTGGGYTF; CDR3 DNA: TGCAGTGCTTCGACCGGGGGTGGCTACACCTTC
clone size: NA; D gene: TRBD2; CDR3 length: 14; J gene: TRBJ2-1; V gene: TRBV6-5; CDR3 protein: CASRLSGRYDEQFF; CDR3 DNA: TGTGCCAGCAGGCTTAGCGGGAGGTACGATGAGCAGTTCTTC
clone size: NA; D gene: NA; CDR3 length: 14; J gene: TRBJ2-1; V gene: TRBV7-9; CDR3 protein: CASTKPGGRHEQFF; CDR3 DNA: TGTGCCAGCACCAAACCCGGAGGGAGGCATGAGCAGTTCTTC
clone size: NA; D gene: TRBD1; CDR3 length: 17; J gene: TRBJ2-7; V gene: TRBV6-1; CDR3 protein: CASSEDFYWTGAYEQYF; CDR3 DNA: TGTGCCAGCAGTGAAGACTTTTATTGGACAGGGGCCTACGAGCAGTACTTC
clone size: NA; D gene: TRBD1; CDR3 length: 18; J gene: TRBJ2-7; V gene: TRBV5-6; CDR3 protein: CASSQGDIVGGAMYEQYF; CDR3 DNA: TGTGCCAGCAGCCAGGGGGATATTGTAGGGGGCGCGATGTACGAGCAGTACTTC
clone size: NA; D gene: NA; CDR3 length: 14; J gene: TRBJ2-5; V gene: TRBV11-2; CDR3 protein: CASSLDRRSETQYF; CDR3 DNA: TGTGCCAGCAGCTTAGATCGCAGGTCAGAGACCCAGTACTTC
clone size: NA; D gene: NA; CDR3 length: 15; J gene: TRBJ2-7; V gene: TRBV19; CDR3 protein: CASSSRGGSSYEQYF; CDR3 DNA: TGTGCCAGTAGTTCCCGCGGAGGTTCCTCCTACGAGCAGTACTTC
clone size: NA; D gene: TRBD2; CDR3 length: 17; J gene: TRBJ2-1; V gene: TRBV10-3; CDR3 protein: CAISENPGLAGNNEQFF; CDR3 DNA: TGTGCCATCAGTGAGAACCCTGGACTAGCGGGAAACAATGAGCAGTTCTTC
clone size: NA; D gene: TRBD2; CDR3 length: 16; J gene: TRBJ2-3; V gene: TRBV5-1; CDR3 protein: CASSLASSGRGYTQYF; CDR3 DNA: TGCGCCAGCAGCTTGGCTTCAAGCGGGAGGGGTTATACGCAGTATTTT
clone size: NA; D gene: NA; CDR3 length: 15; J gene: TRBJ2-2; V gene: TRBV19; CDR3 protein: CATRNRASGTGELFF; CDR3 DNA: TGTGCCACCAGGAACAGGGCAAGTGGCACCGGGGAGCTGTTTTTT
clone size: NA; D gene: TRBD2; CDR3 length: 16; J gene: TRBJ2-3; V gene: TRBV30; CDR3 protein: CAWGLAGVSSTDTQYF; CDR3 DNA: TGTGCCTGGGGACTAGCGGGGGTTTCTAGCACAGATACGCAGTATTTT
clone size: NA; D gene: NA; CDR3 length: 18; J gene: TRBJ2-1; V gene: TRBV2; CDR3 protein: CASQYDLVGASSYNEQFF; CDR3 DNA: TGTGCCAGCCAATACGATTTGGTGGGGGCAAGCTCCTACAATGAGCAGTTCTTC
clone size: NA; D gene: NA; CDR3 length: 14; J gene: TRBJ1-2; V gene: TRBV10-1; CDR3 protein: CASSLPYRDEGYTF; CDR3 DNA: TGCGCCAGCAGTCTCCCTTACAGGGATGAGGGCTACACCTTC
clone size: NA; D gene: NA; CDR3 length: 13; J gene: TRBJ1-1; V gene: TRBV7-3; CDR3 protein: CASSLTVNTEAFF; CDR3 DNA: TGTGCCAGCAGCTTAACCGTGAACACTGAAGCTTTCTTT
clone size: NA; D gene: TRBD2; CDR3 length: 16; J gene: TRBJ2-2; V gene: TRBV4-2; CDR3 protein: CASSRKSGGRTGELFF; CDR3 DNA: TGTGCCAGCAGCCGAAAAAGCGGGGGGCGAACCGGGGAGCTGTTTTTT
clone size: NA; D gene: NA; CDR3 length: 15; J gene: TRBJ1-3; V gene: TRBV5-1; CDR3 protein: CASSIGGGETNTIYF; CDR3 DNA: TGCGCCAGCAGCATTGGTGGCGGGGAGACGAACACCATATATTTT
clone size: NA; D gene: NA; CDR3 length: 14; J gene: TRBJ2-5; V gene: TRBV24-1; CDR3 protein: CATSEPDTQETQYF; CDR3 DNA: TGTGCCACCAGTGAACCCGACACCCAAGAGACCCAGTACTTC
clone size: NA; D gene: NA; CDR3 length: 13; J gene: TRBJ1-2; V gene: TRBV6-2/TRBV6-3; CDR3 protein: CASSYLADYGYTF; CDR3 DNA: TGTGCCAGCAGTTACCTGGCAGACTATGGCTACACCTTC